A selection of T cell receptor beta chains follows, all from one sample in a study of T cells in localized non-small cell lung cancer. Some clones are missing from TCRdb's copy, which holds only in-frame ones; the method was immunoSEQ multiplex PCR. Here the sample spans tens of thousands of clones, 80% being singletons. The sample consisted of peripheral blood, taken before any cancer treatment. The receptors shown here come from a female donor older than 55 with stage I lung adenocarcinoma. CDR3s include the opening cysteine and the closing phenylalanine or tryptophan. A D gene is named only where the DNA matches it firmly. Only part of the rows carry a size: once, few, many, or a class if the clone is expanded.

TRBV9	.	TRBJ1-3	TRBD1	TGTGCCAGCAGCCTCACGGGACAGGGGGCGATAGGGGGAAACACCATATATTTT	CASSLTGQGAIGGNTIYF
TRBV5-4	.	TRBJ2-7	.	TGTGCCAGCAGCTTCGGGTCAGAGACCTACGAGCAGTACTTC	CASSFGSETYEQYF
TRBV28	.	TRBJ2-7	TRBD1	TGTGCCAGCAGCCCCCAGTCCGGGACAGCCTTCTACGAGCAGTACTTC	CASSPQSGTAFYEQYF
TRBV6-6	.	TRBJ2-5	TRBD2	TGTGCCAGCAGTTACGGGGTAGCGGGAGTAGAGACCCAGTACTTC	CASSYGVAGVETQYF
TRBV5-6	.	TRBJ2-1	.	TGTGCCAGCAGCAAAGGAGCCTACAATGAGCAGTTCTTC	CASSKGAYNEQFF
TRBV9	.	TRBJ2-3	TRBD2	TGTGCCAGCACCCCAGGGGGGGGAACTAGCGGGACTAGCACAGATACGCAGTATTTT	CASTPGGGTSGTSTDTQYF
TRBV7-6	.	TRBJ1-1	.	TGTGCCAGCAGCTTACGCGGCGGGCAGGGATCTACTGAAGCTTTCTTT	CASSLRGGQGSTEAFF
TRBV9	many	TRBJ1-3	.	TGTGCCAGCAGCGTAGCTTCTCAGGGGAACACCATATATTTT	CASSVASQGNTIYF
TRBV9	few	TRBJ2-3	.	TGTGCCAGCAGCGTAGACGGGGAGCGCACAGATACGCAGTATTTT	CASSVDGERTDTQYF
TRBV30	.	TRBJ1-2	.	TGTGCCTGGAGTGTAGAACAGGGAGGTTCCTATGGCTACACCTTC	CAWSVEQGGSYGYTF
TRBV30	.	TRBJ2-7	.	TGTGCCTGGAGTGGGCAAGGACTCTACGAGCAGTACTTC	CAWSGQGLYEQYF
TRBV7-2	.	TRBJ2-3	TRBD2	TGTGCCAGCAGTCCCGGACTAGCAACGGTTACGCAGTATTTT	CASSPGLATVTQYF
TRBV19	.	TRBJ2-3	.	TGTGCCAGTAGCCTCCGCCCGGACACGTTAAGCACAGATACGCAGTATTTT	CASSLRPDTLSTDTQYF
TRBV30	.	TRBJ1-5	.	TGTGCCTGGTCGGAGACGGGACTGTTCAATCAGCCCCAGCATTTT	CAWSETGLFNQPQHF
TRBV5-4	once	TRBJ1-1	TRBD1	TGTGCCAGCAGCTTGGGCATGACAGGGTGGAGGCGGAACACTGAAGCTTTCTTT	CASSLGMTGWRRNTEAFF
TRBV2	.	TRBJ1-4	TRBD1	TGTGCCAGCAGTGATCAGGACAGGGCCTCCGAAAAACTGTTTTTT	CASSDQDRASEKLFF
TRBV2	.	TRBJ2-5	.	TGTGCCAGCAGTGAAGCACAGGGTAGGGCTGAGACCCAGTACTTC	CASSEAQGRAETQYF
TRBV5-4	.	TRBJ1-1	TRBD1	TGTGCCAGCAACCGACGACAGGGGACGAACACTGAAGCTTTCTTT	CASNRRQGTNTEAFF
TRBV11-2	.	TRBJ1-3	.	TGTGCCAGCAGCTTGGGTTTCGGACACCGAAGCTCTGGAAACACCATATATTTT	CASSLGFGHRSSGNTIYF
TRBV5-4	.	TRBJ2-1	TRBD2	TGTGCCAGCAGCTTCCCTGGGCTAGCGGGGGGCCTTGAGCAGTTCTTC	CASSFPGLAGGLEQFF
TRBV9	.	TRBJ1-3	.	TGTGCCAGCAGCGGAGGAGGGAGAAACACCATATATTTT	CASSGGGRNTIYF
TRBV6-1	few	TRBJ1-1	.	TGTGCCAGCAACCTCAGGGCCAGCGAAGCTTTCTTT	CASNLRASEAFF
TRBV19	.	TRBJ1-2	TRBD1	TGTGCCAGTAGTATGGGGACAGGGAATGGCTACACCTTC	CASSMGTGNGYTF
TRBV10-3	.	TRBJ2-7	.	TGTGCCATCAGGGAAGGGACGGACCCCTCCGAGCAGTACTTC	CAIREGTDPSEQYF
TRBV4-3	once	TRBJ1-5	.	TGCGCCAGCAGCCAAGATGGCTCGGGGAATCAGCCCCAGCATTTT	CASSQDGSGNQPQHF
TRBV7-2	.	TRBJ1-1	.	TGTGCCAGCAGCTTATACCTCGGAGCAGGGGTAGCTTTCTTT	CASSLYLGAGVAFF
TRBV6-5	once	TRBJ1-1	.	TGTGCCAGCAGTTACTCATTCAGGGCGAACACTGAAGCTTTCTTT	CASSYSFRANTEAFF
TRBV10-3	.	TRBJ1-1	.	TGTGCCATCAGTGTTGGGGTTAACACTGAAGCTTTCTTT	CAISVGVNTEAFF
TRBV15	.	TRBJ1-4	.	TGTGCCACCAGCAGAGATTTAGGCAGGGATGAAAAACTGTTTTTT	CATSRDLGRDEKLFF
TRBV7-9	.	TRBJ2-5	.	TGTGCCAGCAGCTCGCAGGGAATTGAGGAGACCCAGTACTTC	CASSSQGIEETQYF
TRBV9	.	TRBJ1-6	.	TGTGCCAGCAGCGTAGCGGAAACAGGGACTTCACCCCTCCACTTT	CASSVAETGTSPLHF
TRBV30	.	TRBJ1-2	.	TGTGCCTGGAGTCCCGGGGGCCGCGTCTATGGCTACACCTTC	CAWSPGGRVYGYTF
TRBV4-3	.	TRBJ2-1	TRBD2	TGCGCCAGCAGCCAAGGCCACGGCAGGACTAGCGGAAGAAACAATGAGCAGTTCTTC	CASSQGHGRTSGRNNEQFF
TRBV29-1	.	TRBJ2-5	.	TGCAGCGGGGAGACAGGAGGAGAGACCCAGTACTTC	CSGETGGETQYF
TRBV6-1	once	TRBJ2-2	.	TGTGCCAGCACCCCCAGAGGGCCCGGGGAGCTGTTTTTT	CASTPRGPGELFF
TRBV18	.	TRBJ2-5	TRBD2	TGTGCCAGCTCACCATTTCAACTAGCGGGAGAGACCCAGTACTTC	CASSPFQLAGETQYF
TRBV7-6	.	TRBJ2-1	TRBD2	TGTGCCAGCAGCTTGGCGGGGGGAACCTACAATGAGCAGTTCTTC	CASSLAGGTYNEQFF
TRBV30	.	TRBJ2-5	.	TGTGCCTGGACACCTACAGGGAGGGGGGAGACCCAGTACTTC	CAWTPTGRGETQYF
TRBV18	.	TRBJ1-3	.	TGTGCCAGCTCACCACTGGGTGCAGGGCCCTCTGGAAACACCATATATTTT	CASSPLGAGPSGNTIYF
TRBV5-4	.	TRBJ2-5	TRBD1	TGTGCCAGCAGCCTAGGACAGGCTCTACAAGAGACCCAGTACTTC	CASSLGQALQETQYF
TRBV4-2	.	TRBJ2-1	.	TGTGCCAGCAGCTCTAACGATGAGCAGTTCTTC	CASSSNDEQFF
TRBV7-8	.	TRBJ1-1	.	TGTGCCAGCAGCTCCCAGGGCACTGAAGCTTTCTTT	CASSSQGTEAFF
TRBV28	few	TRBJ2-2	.	TGTGCCAGCACCCTTGGGGTCGGGGAGCTGTTTTTT	CASTLGVGELFF
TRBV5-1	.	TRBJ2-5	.	TGCGCCAGCAGCTTGGACGGCCGCGAGGGAGAGACCCAGTACTTC	CASSLDGREGETQYF
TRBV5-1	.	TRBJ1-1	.	TGCGCCAGCAGCTTGGTGGGAAAAGACACTGAAGCTTTCTTT	CASSLVGKDTEAFF
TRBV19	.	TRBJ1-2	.	TGTGCCAGTAGTATTGTGGTGGGAAATGGCTACACCTTC	CASSIVVGNGYTF
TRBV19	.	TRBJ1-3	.	TGTGCCAGCCGGGACCGAACCCCTGGAAACACCATATATTTT	CASRDRTPGNTIYF
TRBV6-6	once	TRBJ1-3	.	TGTGCCAGCGGAAATTCGGGGAGCTCTGGAAACACCATATATTTT	CASGNSGSSGNTIYF